This T cell receptor (beta chain) is from a study of beta chain features in type 1 diabetes. Study conclusions and caveats: All four CD4+ subsets from Type 1 diabetes patients carried moderately but significantly shorter TCRB CDR3s. The naive, central memory and Treg TCRB repertoires of patients appeared to be more similar to one another than those of healthy donors.

Note on this clone: Its antigen is not identified.

Expressed TCRB transcripts were sequenced because the isolated RNA had all been reverse transcribed beforehand. Clones were sequenced by immunoSEQ multiplex PCR, and TCRdb holds only the in-frame ones, with some missing. The sample shows 300,000 or so clones, 7% to 10% of them seen only once. The V gene's germline CDR1 is MDHEN and CDR2 SYDVKM. The CDR3 covers 11 residues. Trimming removed 6 bases from V and 1 base from J, with 3 bases in between. A single heparinised draw of roughly 100 mL on average was taken per donor. Sequenced sample: central memory CD4+ T cells from blood. The receptor's source is a man aged 25 to 40 with type 1 diabetes. This rearrangement joins TRBV28 to TRBJ2-5; D unclear. CDR3 DNA: TGTGCCAGCAGGCTCCAAGAGACCCAGTACTTC. This encodes CASRLQETQYF.